This entry is about one T cell receptor (beta chain). Its antigen remains undetermined. No much larger clone exists at a distance of one base, and base qualities are not known. Libraries were made using the immunoSEQ multiplex PCR assay. TCRdb took over this immuneACCESS table, retaining in-frame rearrangements with V and J assigned. Such tables are incomplete; in checked studies, under half of the missing clones stem from an unresolved V gene, and the remainder is unexplained. This sample lists 78,000 or so clones; about 90% were detected once. More than 1.4% of the sample is in the top ten clones. This entry comes from a study of T cell changes during pregnancy in multiple sclerosis (dated by TCRdb to between 2017 and 2020). Regarding the complete study: The study examined how the T cell repertoire changed over the course of pregnancy in women with multiple sclerosis.

Between the V and J ends, shortened by 1 base and 2 bases respectively, the junction contains 8 bases. The germline V gene specifies KGHSY as CDR1 and FQNENV as CDR2. The CDR3 runs 15 amino acids, cysteine and phenylalanine included. Only CDR3 DNA is held: 45 bases, read in frame from base 1. Source: peripheral blood, taken before pregnancy. This sequence was found in a female donor with multiple sclerosis, enrolled in a pregnancy study. This chain is built from TRBV16 and TRBJ2-2; the D gene cannot be named for sure. The sequenced DNA is TGTGCCAGCAGCCAATGGCGGCGAAACACCGGGGAGCTGTTTTTT. Translation gives CASSQWRRNTGELFF.